The 26 T cell receptor beta chains listed next were all sequenced from one sample in a study of T cell responses to AZD1222 COVID-19 vaccine. Data came from immunoSEQ multiplex PCR; TCRdb stores just in-frame clones and leaves some out. The sample shows roughly 130,000 clones, about 86% of them seen only once. Sample: peripheral blood, taken on day 0 of AZD1222 vaccination. Every receptor here comes from an adult in good health.

J is TRBJ2-1 and V is TRBV28; TRBD2 agrees at 8 bases. The V segment lost 3 bases and the J segment 5 bases; nucleotides outside the gene matches: 9. The CDR3 runs to 16 residues. Germline CDR1 reads MDHEN; CDR2 reads SYDVKM. CDR3 amino acids: CASSFPGRGLDNEQFF. Written as DNA, the CDR3 is TGTGCCAGCAGTTTCCCGGGGAGGGGACTAGACAATGAGCAGTTCTTC. Variable domain in full (rest from reference TRBV28 and TRBJ2-1): DVKVTQSSRYLVKRTGEKVFLECVQDMDHENMFWYRQDPGLGLRLIYFSYDVKMKEKGDIPEGYSVSREKKERFSLILESASTNQTSMYLCASSFPGRGLDNEQFFGPGTRLTVL.

V is TRBV11-3 and J is TRBJ2-2; 7 bases match TRBD2. This CDR3 is built from 16 residues. V shed 2 bases and J 2 bases; nucleotides not matched to a gene: 5. Germline CDR1 is SGHNT and CDR2 is YENEEA. CDR3 in DNA: TGTGCCAGCAGCTTACTAGCGGCGGGAAACACCGGGGAGCTGTTTTTT. The encoded protein is CASSLLAAGNTGELFF.

The genes are TRBV5-1 and TRBJ1-3; D perhaps matches TRBD1 (6 bases). The CDR3 has 15 amino acids. CDR1 is SGHRS, CDR2 YFSETQ, per germline. The V and J ends lost 2 bases and 2 bases respectively, with 11 bases between them. CDR3 nucleotides: TGCGCCAGCAGCTTTGGGGCAGGGGCTGGAAACACCATATATTTT. Amino acids: CASSFGAGAGNTIYF.

V gene TRBV5-6 combines with J gene TRBJ1-5; D unresolved. Deletions cut 2 bases from V and 5 bases from J, with 5 bases between. The CDR3 runs to 12 residues. Germline loops: CDR1 SGHDT, CDR2 YYEEEE. CDR3 sequence reads: CASSFQDQPQHF. In DNA form, the CDR3 reads TGTGCCAGCAGCTTTCAAGATCAGCCCCAGCATTTT.

The chain uses TRBV19 and TRBJ1-5; D not certain. Deletions cut 5 bases from V and 2 bases from J, with 10 bases between. Germline V gene lookup returns CDR1 LNHDA and CDR2 SQIVND (reference sequence). The CDR3 sequence is 14 residues long. CDR3 sequence (DNA): TGTGCCAGTAGTGGGATCAGTGGCAATCAGCCCCAGCATTTT. Translation gives CASSGISGNQPQHF. Full variable domain (missing parts from reference TRBV19 and TRBJ1-5): DGGITQSPKYLFRKEGQNVTLSCEQNLNHDAMYWYRQDPGQGLRLIYYSQIVNDFQKGDIAEGYSVSREKKESFPLTVTSAQKNPTAFYLCASSGISGNQPQHFGDGTRLSIL.

This chain uses TRBV6-5 with TRBJ1-3; possible D gene TRBD1, 5 bases. Between the trimmed V and J ends, which lost 7 bases and 2 bases, there was a span of 6 bases. This CDR3 contains 12 residues. Germline CDR1 and CDR2: MNHEY and SVGAGI. The chain's CDR3 is CASMGAGNTIYF. The CDR3 region has the DNA TGTGCCAGCATGGGGGCTGGAAACACCATATATTTT.

The gene calls are TRBV24-1 and TRBJ2-3; 11 bases are shared with TRBD2. There are 17 residues in the CDR3. V gave up 3 bases and J gave up 3 bases; unmatched junction bases: 7. Germline V gene data show CDR1 as KGHDR and CDR2 as SFDVKD. DNA for the CDR3: TGTGCCACCAGTGATCCCATCGTAGCGGGAGGGACAGATACGCAGTATTTT. It yields the protein CATSDPIVAGGTDTQYF.

The genes are TRBV6-6 and TRBJ2-2; weak D call: TRBD1 (6 bases). CDR1 and CDR2 (germline): MNHNY, SVGAGI (reference sequence). The CDR3 totals 14 residues. Trimming took off 4 bases at V and 5 bases at J, with 11 bases between the two ends. CDR3 nucleotides: TGTGCCAGCAGTTCCCCAGGGGTGACCGGGGAGCTGTTTTTT. Encoded protein: CASSSPGVTGELFF.

The J gene is TRBJ1-2, the V gene TRBV3-1 (or the pseudogene TRBV3-2), with D unresolved. Germline values: CDR1 LGHDT, CDR2 YNNKEL (reference sequence). The CDR3 spans 15 residues. V gave up 1 base and J gave up 5 bases, with 14 bases separating them. CDR3 bases: TGTGCCAGCAGCCAAGTTCTGGGAACTAGGTATGGCTACACCTTC. It encodes CASSQVLGTRYGYTF.

The chain uses TRBV28 and TRBJ1-1, with unresolved D. The CDR3 length is 13 residues. CDR1 and CDR2 (germline): MDHEN, SYDVKM. Trimming stripped 6 bases from V and 11 bases from J, with 19 bases between. CDR3 residues: CASSETNPTWAFF. The CDR3 coding sequence is TGTGCCAGCAGCGAAACGAACCCTACTTGGGCTTTCTTT. Looking up the rest from reference TRBV28 and TRBJ1-1 gives the full variable domain: DVKVTQSSRYLVKRTGEKVFLECVQDMDHENMFWYRQDPGLGLRLIYFSYDVKMKEKGDIPEGYSVSREKKERFSLILESASTNQTSMYLCASSETNPTWAFFGQGTRLTVV.

This clone was seen only once. This chain joins TRBV19 and TRBJ1-1, with a possible D match to TRBD1 (5 bases). The germline V gene encodes CDR1 LNHDA and CDR2 SQIVND (reference sequence). Deletions cut 7 bases from V and 5 bases from J, with 11 bases between. This CDR3 contains 12 residues. CDR3 sequence: CASTAGGTEAFF. The CDR3 region has the DNA TGTGCCAGTACCGCCGGGGGAACTGAAGCTTTCTTT.

The V and J genes are TRBV25-1 and TRBJ2-2; D possibly corresponds to TRBD1 (6 bases). CDR3 length equals 18 residues. The V end lost 0 bases, the J end lost 7 bases, and 21 bases lay between the germline ends. Germline assignment: CDR1 MGHDK and CDR2 SYGVNS. In DNA, the CDR3 is TGTGCCAGCAGTGAATATCTGCCAGCAGGGGTGAGGGGCGGGGAGCTGTTTTTT. This sequence encodes CASSEYLPAGVRGGELFF.

V and J are TRBV18 and TRBJ1-6; D ambiguous. This CDR3 is 16 amino acids long. The ends were cut back, 1 base at V and 0 bases at J, with 7 bases in the middle. CDR1 and CDR2 from the germline V gene are KGHSH and LQKENI. The CDR3 sequence is CASSPRESSYNSPLHF. Written as DNA, the CDR3 is TGTGCCAGCTCACCACGGGAGAGCTCCTATAATTCACCCCTCCACTTT.

This rearrangement joins TRBV27 to TRBJ2-7; a weak D match, TRBD2 (5 bases). Germline CDR1 is MNHEY and CDR2 is SMNVEV (reference sequence). The CDR3 is 15 amino acids. V was pared by 6 bases and J by 0 bases, with 15 bases between. In DNA form, the CDR3 reads TGTGCCAGCAGCCGCCAGGTGGCGGGCTCCTACGAGCAGTACTTC. This gives the protein CASSRQVAGSYEQYF.

CDR3 sequence (DNA): TGCGCCAGCAGTAAAACAGGCCCTGGGAATAATTCACCCCTCCACTTT. This sequence encodes CASSKTGPGNNSPLHF. This chain connects TRBV5-1 to TRBJ1-6; possibly TRBD1 for D (5 bases). This CDR3 is built from 16 residues. Trimming took off 5 bases at V and 5 bases at J, with 17 bases between the two ends. Per the germline V gene, CDR1 is SGHRS and CDR2 is YFSETQ.

The chain couples TRBV12-5 to TRBJ1-3; D remains ambiguous. This CDR3 spans 14 amino acids. The V and J ends lost 7 bases and 2 bases respectively, with 12 bases between them. Germline CDR1 reads LGHNT; CDR2 reads FRNRAP. CDR3 region: CASALGVTGNTIYF. The DNA for the CDR3 is TGTGCTAGTGCCCTCGGGGTTACTGGAAACACCATATATTTT.

The V call is TRBV7-3, the J call TRBJ2-2; no clear D. V was shortened by 1 base and J by 5 bases, with 11 bases between the two germline ends. The CDR3 has 15 amino acids. The germline CDR1 and CDR2 sequences are SGHTA and FQGTGA. CDR3: CASSLRVVGTGELFF. In DNA, the CDR3 is TGTGCCAGCAGCTTAAGAGTTGTGGGGACCGGGGAGCTGTTTTTT.

This chain links TRBV7-9 with TRBJ2-7; TRBD1 aligns across 7 bases. V shed 4 bases and J 4 bases; nucleotides not matched to a gene: 7. The CDR3 is 14 amino acids. Germline values: CDR1 SEHNR, CDR2 FQNEAQ (reference sequence). The CDR3 sequence: CASSYGQVLYEQYF. The CDR3 DNA is TGTGCCAGCAGCTACGGACAGGTCTTATACGAGCAGTACTTC.

The chain combines TRBV11-2 with TRBJ1-6; D may be TRBD1 (6 bases). CDR3 length: 14 amino acids. V shed 5 bases and J shed 8 bases, with 13 bases lying between them. In germline, CDR1 is SGHAT, CDR2 FQNNGV. CDR3 residues: CASSPRGWDSPLHF. CDR3 in DNA: TGTGCCAGCAGCCCTAGGGGGTGGGATTCACCCCTCCACTTT.

The sample holds a few counts of this clone. The rearrangement uses TRBV5-6 and TRBJ2-7; 9 bases map to TRBD2. Per germline, CDR1 SGHDT and CDR2 YYEEEE. The CDR3 has 16 residues. V was clipped by 6 bases and J by 6 bases; unmatched bases: 16. As DNA, the CDR3 is TGTGCCAGCACCCTAAGGGGGGTAGCGGGGGCCAGCGAGCAGTACTTC. As protein: CASTLRGVAGASEQYF.

The chain employs TRBV27 and TRBJ2-4; D might be TRBD1 (7 bases). Germline lookup yields CDR1 MNHEY and CDR2 SMNVEV (reference sequence). The CDR3 extends over 20 amino acids. V lost 5 bases and J lost 1, with 27 bases in between. The CDR3 region is CASSGFRQGEREKAKNIQYF. The DNA of the CDR3 is TGTGCCAGCAGTGGCTTCCGACAGGGAGAACGGGAGAAGGCCAAAAACATTCAGTACTTC.

The table lists this clone with a few counts. This sequence joins TRBV5-1 and TRBJ1-6; a possible D gene is TRBD1 (5 bases). Per the germline V gene, CDR1 is SGHRS and CDR2 is YFSETQ. The CDR3 extends over 14 amino acids. The germline V and J ends were trimmed by 7 bases and 7 bases, with 15 bases remaining between them. The CDR3, as DNA: TGCGCCAGCCGTTCCGGGGCCGGCAATTCACCCCTCCACTTT. As protein: CASRSGAGNSPLHF.

This sequence joins TRBV7-9 and TRBJ2-7, with 7 bases lining up with TRBD1. CDR1 and CDR2 from the germline V gene are SEHNR and FQNEAQ (reference sequence). The CDR3 is 16 residues long. J was trimmed by 2 bases and V by 5 bases; bases with no gene match: 12. As DNA, the CDR3 is TGTGCCAGCAGCGGGACCGGGACAGCGAAACCCTACGAGCAGTACTTC. Translating it yields CASSGTGTAKPYEQYF.

This clone was counted a single time. The gene calls are TRBV19 and TRBJ2-3, with D possibly TRBD2 on 6 matching bases. Trimming took off 10 bases at V and 6 bases at J, with 20 bases between the two ends. Germline V lookup: CDR1 LNHDA, CDR2 SQIVND (reference sequence). CDR3 length: 14 residues. This CDR3 reads CATQAGSGRDTQYF. The CDR3 DNA follows: TGTGCCACCCAGGCCGGGAGTGGGCGGGATACGCAGTATTTT.

The V and J genes are TRBV28 and TRBJ2-1, with D possibly matching TRBD2 (6 bases). Germline V lookup: CDR1 MDHEN, CDR2 SYDVKM. Trimming took 2 bases from V and 4 from J, leaving 12 bases between them. The CDR3 runs to 15 residues. CDR3 amino acids: CASSLRRGTYNEQFF. The CDR3 bases are TGTGCCAGCAGTTTACGTCGAGGGACTTACAATGAGCAGTTCTTC.

The chain has TRBV7-6 and TRBJ1-1; D call uncertain. V was cut by 0 bases and J by 9 bases, with 20 bases left in between. CDR3 length: 16 amino acids. Per germline, CDR1 SGHVS and CDR2 FNYEAQ. CDR3 protein: CASSLAGAGVMGKAFF. The CDR3 DNA reads TGTGCCAGCAGCTTAGCGGGTGCGGGTGTGATGGGAAAAGCTTTCTTT.